This T cell receptor (beta chain) was obtained from a study of T cells after yellow fever vaccination (dated by TCRdb to 2018 to 2020). For the study in its entirety: Libraries from fractions with low cell numbers were prepared with the SMART-Seq v4 Ultra Low Input RNA kit. Blood was drawn at multiple timepoints before and after primary and secondary immunization, with bulk PBMC replicates and cell subsets isolated. The cohort comprised two healthy male donors, one aged 18 to 30 and one aged 30 to 40 years. To track T-cell clones before and after primary and booster YFV17D yellow fever vaccination, bulk TCR alpha and beta repertoires were sequenced longitudinally. Overall study results and their limits: The secondary T-cell response was weaker than the primary response but faster, peaking on day 5 instead of day 15. Most clones expanded after primary vaccination were re-detected after the booster (96% of CD4 and approximately 85% of CD8), suggesting broad memory maintenance. Because the study included only a couple of donors, the extent to which the findings can be generalized is limited. A small share of clonotypes occurred in both CD4 and CD8 compartments, likely arising from convergent recombination. Computational filtering was needed because FACS-sorted repertoires could contain abundant contaminating clonotypes from the bulk population.

The CDR3 holds 16 amino acids from the cysteine to the phenylalanine. The entry retains the CDR3 DNA only, 48 bases that are in frame from base 1. V gives up 3 bases and J gives up 0 bases, and the segment between their germline ends measures 11 bases. The germline V gene encodes CDR1 SGHTA and CDR2 FQGNSA. According to the study, the label for this sample's treatment or condition signals: live attenuated yellow fever vaccine strain. At each blood-draw timepoint, two biological replicates of bulk PBMCs were obtained. A standard Ficoll-Paque protocol was used to isolate PBMCs from peripheral blood. TriZol was used to extract RNA from bulk PBMCs, CD4 and CD8 fractions, and dextramer-positive and dextramer-negative fractions. This clonotype appeared a few times. It lacks a known antigen. Qualities for individual bases were not recorded, and no much larger clone is one base off. TCR cDNA was made using 5'RACE template switching, a step that added a universal primer site and unique molecular identifiers. Priming of cDNA synthesis was performed from both the TCR alpha and TCR beta constant segments. Two PCR steps were used to amplify libraries, with sample barcodes and sequencing adapters being added in the second step. Sequencing of libraries was done on Illumina HiSeq 2500 (2x100 bp) or NovaSeq (2x150 bp). The published analysis was carried out like this. Reads were demultiplexed and collapsed into UMI consensus sequences with MIGEC, and V(D)J alignment was performed with MiXCR. Clonotypes responding to the vaccine were identified with edgeR on replicate PBMC samples, with the criteria of FDR below 0.01 and a log2 fold change above 5 up to day 15. CD4 or CD8 identity was assigned to each bulk clonotype according to whether the clonotype was present at higher abundance in the sequenced CD4 repertoire or the sequenced CD8 repertoire. TCRdb's own reprocessing of the public reads used fastp at Q25 and MiXCR and kept productive beta chains. When rows share a CDR3 protein, they turn into one entry using the most common DNA and genes. The V and J calls here are based on TCRdb, not the publication. This sample holds 600,000 to 750,000 distinct CDR3 sequences; roughly 12% were observed only once. The ten largest clonotypes hold about 15% of the sample.

The chain is assembled from TRBV7-2 and TRBJ1-4, and TRBD1 may be the D gene, going by 5 matching bases. The receptor's source is a man aged 30 to 45 who received the YFV17D yellow fever vaccine. The specimen was PBMCs, collected on the day of the yellow fever booster vaccination. The CDR3 amino acid sequence is: CASSLGDGPTNEKLFF. The nucleotide sequence reads as follows: TGTGCCAGCAGCTTGGGGGACGGACCAACTAATGAAAAACTGTTTTTT.